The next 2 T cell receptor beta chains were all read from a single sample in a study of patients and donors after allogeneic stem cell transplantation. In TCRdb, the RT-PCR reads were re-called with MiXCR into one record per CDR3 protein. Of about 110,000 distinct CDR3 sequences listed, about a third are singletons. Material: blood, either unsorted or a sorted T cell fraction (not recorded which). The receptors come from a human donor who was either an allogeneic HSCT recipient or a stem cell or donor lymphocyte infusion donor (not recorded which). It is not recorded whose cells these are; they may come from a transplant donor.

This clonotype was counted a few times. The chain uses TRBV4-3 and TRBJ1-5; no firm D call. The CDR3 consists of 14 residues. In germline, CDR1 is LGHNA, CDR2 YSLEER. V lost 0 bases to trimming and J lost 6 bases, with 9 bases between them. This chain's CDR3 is CASSQDKATQPQHF. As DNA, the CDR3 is TGCGCCAGCAGCCAAGATAAAGCAACTCAGCCCCAGCATTTT.

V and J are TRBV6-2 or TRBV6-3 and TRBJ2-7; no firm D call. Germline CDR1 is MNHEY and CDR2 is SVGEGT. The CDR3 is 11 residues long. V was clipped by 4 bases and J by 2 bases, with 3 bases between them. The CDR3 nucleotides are TGTGCCAGCAGTTTCACCTACGAGCAGTACTTC. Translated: CASSFTYEQYF.